Presented here are 30 T cell receptor beta chains from one specimen sequenced in a study of T cell repertoires in cytomegalovirus infection. Each CDR3 protein is one row after TCRdb ran MiXCR on the reads. The top ten clones hold less than 10% of a sample with 600,000 to 800,000 distinct CDR3 sequences, 20% to 25% of them seen once. What was sequenced was CD8+ T cells from PBMCs. All receptors come from a human donor in good health (CMV status not recorded). Some clones in this sample may be carry-over from other donors' samples.

J is TRBJ2-5 and V is TRBV5-4, with unresolved D. The ends were cut back, 4 bases at V and 5 bases at J, with 12 bases in the middle. The CDR3 length is 13 residues. The germline CDR1 and CDR2 sequences are SGHNT and YYREEE (reference sequence). The CDR3: CASSPEMEETQYF. CDR3 coding DNA: TGTGCCAGCAGCCCGGAGATGGAGGAGACCCAGTACTTC.

V and J are TRBV25-1 and TRBJ1-2, with no clear D. Germline loops: CDR1 MGHDK, CDR2 SYGVNS. V was cut by 1 base and J by 10 bases, with 25 bases left in between. The CDR3 runs 17 residues. The CDR3, as DNA: TGTGCCAGCAGTGAATTCGAGGGTGACCTGTCGTTTGGTGACTACACCTTC. As protein: CASSEFEGDLSFGDYTF.

This clonotype has a count of ten or more. V gene TRBV7-9 combines with J gene TRBJ1-2, with 7 bases matching TRBD1. CDR1 is SEHNR and CDR2 is FQNEAQ in the germline V gene (reference sequence). The CDR3 extends over 14 amino acids. V shed 5 bases and J 3 bases; nucleotides not matched to a gene: 6. The CDR3 region has the DNA TGTGCCAGCAGCGTCGTAGGGGGCGACTATGGCTACACCTTC. This encodes CASSVVGGDYGYTF. Together with reference TRBV7-9 and TRBJ1-2, the CDR3 gives the full variable domain: DTGVSQNPRHKITKRGQNVTFRCDPISEHNRLYWYRQTLGQGPEFLTYFQNEAQLEKSRLLSDRFSAERPKGSFSTLEIQRTEQGDSAMYLCASSVVGGDYGYTFGSGTRLTVV.

This clonotype was detected only a few times. The chain uses TRBV20-1 and TRBJ2-5; perhaps TRBD2 as D (5 bases). Germline V gene lookup returns CDR1 DFQATT and CDR2 SNEGSKA (reference sequence). CDR3 length: 12 amino acids. The V end lost 6 bases, the J end lost 4 bases, and 12 bases lay between the germline ends. For the CDR3, the DNA is TGCAGTGCCTCGGGGAGTGGAGAGACCCAGTACTTC. The encoded protein is CSASGSGETQYF.

About this clonotype: A clone one base away is much larger, so this may be a read error. V is TRBV14 and J is TRBJ2-1; TRBD1 agrees at 7 bases. The CDR3 covers 16 residues. CDR1 and CDR2 (germline): SGHDN, FVKESK. The CDR3: CANSQDIRGQYNEQFF. CDR3 in DNA: TGTGCCAACAGCCAAGATATCAGGGGACAGTACAATGAGCAGTTCTTC.

This clonotype was recorded a few times. The chain uses TRBV7-9 and TRBJ2-5; D could derive from TRBD1 or TRBD2 (6 bases each). The CDR3 runs 15 residues. Trimming pared 3 bases from V and 4 bases from J, leaving 15 bases between. Germline-derived CDR1 and CDR2 are SEHNR and FQNEAQ (reference sequence). CDR3 loop: CASSLVGRGGETQYF. The CDR3 nucleotides are TGTGCCAGCAGCTTGGTTGGCAGGGGAGGAGAGACCCAGTACTTC.

This clonotype has at least ten counts. The chain carries TRBV7-8 and TRBJ2-5; D is perhaps TRBD2 (6 bases). Looked up from germline, CDR1 is SGHVS and CDR2 is FQNEAQ. The CDR3 runs 15 residues. The V and J ends lost 1 base and 4 bases respectively, with 13 bases between them. CDR3 nucleotides: TGTGCCAGCAGCTTAGGCTGGGGGGATCTAGAGACCCAGTACTTC. It is translated as CASSLGWGDLETQYF.

The genes are TRBV2 and TRBJ2-3; the D is unclear. V gave up 9 bases and J gave up 6 bases, with 10 bases separating them. Germline V gives CDR1 SNHLY, CDR2 FYNNEI. The CDR3 is made up of 11 amino acids. CDR3 in amino acids: CASPLKDTQYF. In DNA form, the CDR3 reads TGTGCCAGTCCCTTGAAGGATACGCAGTATTTT.

The table lists this clonotype with a few counts. The chain recombines TRBV20-1 with TRBJ2-4; D gene unclear. The germline V and J ends were trimmed by 3 bases and 8 bases, with 17 bases remaining between them. The CDR3 loop spans 14 amino acids. Germline values: CDR1 DFQATT, CDR2 SNEGSKA (reference sequence). CDR3: CSASGLDVVYIQYF. Here the CDR3 DNA reads TGCAGTGCTAGTGGGCTAGATGTGGTATACATTCAGTACTTC.

V usage is TRBV6-6 and J usage is TRBJ2-2; D uncertain. Trimming took off 7 bases at V and 4 bases at J, with 10 bases between the two ends. Germline loops: CDR1 MNHNY, CDR2 SVGAGI (reference sequence). This CDR3 spans 13 amino acids. Here the CDR3 DNA reads TGTGCCAGCAAAAGTTCCCCCACCGGGGAGCTGTTTTTT. This gives the protein CASKSSPTGELFF.

This chain links TRBV20-1 with TRBJ1-1, with 11 positions matching TRBD1. The length of the CDR3 is 14 residues. The germline V gene encodes CDR1 DFQATT and CDR2 SNEGSKA (reference sequence). Germline trimming cut 6 bases from V and 4 bases from J; bases unmatched to any gene: 7. For the CDR3, the DNA is TGCAGTGCGCCCCAGGGGACAGGGGGCACTGAAGCTTTCTTT. It codes for CSAPQGTGGTEAFF.

This clonotype was found a few times. J is TRBJ2-1 and V is TRBV6-4; D remains ambiguous. Trimming removed 3 bases from V and 6 bases from J, with 12 bases in between. In germline, CDR1 is MRHNA, CDR2 SNTAGT. The CDR3 is 14 residues long. This CDR3 is CASSEASGLNEQFF. Here the CDR3 DNA reads TGTGCCAGCAGTGAGGCCTCAGGCCTCAATGAGCAGTTCTTC.

V usage is TRBV28 and J usage is TRBJ1-6; no clear D. This CDR3 has 16 residues. The V gene lost 6 bases and the J gene lost 4 bases, with 16 bases spanning the gap. Germline V CDR1 and CDR2: MDHEN, SYDVKM. CDR3 in amino acids: CASSFPRPPYNSPLHF. CDR3 bases: TGTGCCAGCAGCTTCCCCCGCCCCCCTTATAATTCACCCCTCCACTTT.

The chain recombines TRBV2 with TRBJ2-3; 10 bases map to TRBD2. J gave up 1 base and V 2 bases, and 3 bases lay outside the gene matches. The CDR3 runs 16 residues. The germline V gene has CDR1 SNHLY and CDR2 FYNNEI. CDR3 DNA: TGTGCCAGCAGTGAAACGCTAGCGGGGGGCACAGATACGCAGTATTTT. Translated: CASSETLAGGTDTQYF.

In its sample, this clonotype was seen many times. The chain carries TRBV7-8 and TRBJ1-5, with TRBD1 identical over 9 bases. The V and J ends lost 4 bases and 7 bases, in that order; junction bases with no gene match: 8. This CDR3 spans 15 amino acids. Germline loops: CDR1 SGHVS, CDR2 FQNEAQ. This CDR3 is CASSSTGTGTQPQHF. The CDR3 DNA reads TGTGCCAGCAGCTCAACCGGGACAGGGACCCAGCCCCAGCATTTT.

CDR3 amino acids: CASSLGGRMNEQFF. The CDR3 DNA reads TGTGCCAGCAGCTTAGGGGGAAGAATGAATGAGCAGTTCTTC. The chain joins TRBV7-9 to TRBJ2-1; no firm D call. Trimming took 1 base from V and 7 from J, leaving 11 bases between them. From germline, CDR1 is SEHNR and CDR2 FQNEAQ (reference sequence). This CDR3 is built from 14 residues.

This chain links TRBV3-1 with TRBJ2-1; D uncertain. There are 13 residues in the CDR3. The germline CDR1 and CDR2 sequences are LGHDT and YNNKEL (reference sequence). Trimming removed 0 bases from V and 7 bases from J, with 7 bases in between. This CDR3 is CASSQDGPNEQFF. The DNA of the CDR3 is TGTGCCAGCAGCCAAGATGGCCCAAATGAGCAGTTCTTC.

This clonotype was found many times. The V gene is TRBV7-9, the J gene TRBJ1-2; no definite D call. The germline gives CDR1 SEHNR, CDR2 FQNEAQ (reference sequence). The CDR3 runs to 11 residues. V was pared by 10 bases and J by 8 bases, with 14 bases between. Here the CDR3 reads CAIASTWGYTF. CDR3 nucleotides: TGTGCCATCGCGTCTACTTGGGGCTACACCTTC.

This clonotype was observed a few times. This chain connects TRBV12-3 or TRBV12-4 to TRBJ1-2, with 7 bases matching TRBD1. The V segment lost 5 bases and the J segment 2 bases; nucleotides outside the gene matches: 8. This CDR3 spans 15 amino acids. The CDR3 region has the DNA TGTGCCAGCAGTACGGACGGGACAGTAAACTATGGCTACACCTTC. Translated: CASSTDGTVNYGYTF.

The rearrangement joins TRBV2 to TRBJ2-5; D may be TRBD1 or TRBD2 (5 bases each). The V and J ends lost 10 bases and 5 bases respectively, with 29 bases between them. Looked up from germline, CDR1 is SNHLY and CDR2 is FYNNEI. The CDR3 has 17 residues. CDR3 DNA sequence: TGTGCCATCCCGAGGGGAGCCACAGGCCACCTCGGGGAGACCCAGTACTTC. Its translation is CAIPRGATGHLGETQYF.

The chain recombines TRBV7-6 with TRBJ2-5; D might be TRBD2 (6 bases). V was pared by 5 bases and J by 2 bases, with 18 bases between. The CDR3 has 16 amino acids. CDR1 SGHVS and CDR2 FNYEAQ come from the germline V gene. CDR3 in amino acids: CASSPFLGGYQETQYF. The CDR3 bases are TGTGCCAGCAGCCCTTTTCTGGGGGGATATCAAGAGACCCAGTACTTC.

This clonotype was recorded a few times. The chain uses TRBV7-9 and TRBJ2-5; D unclear. The V end was cut by 1 base, the J end by 5 bases, with 14 bases between. The CDR3 covers 15 residues. Per germline, CDR1 SEHNR and CDR2 FQNEAQ (reference sequence). The CDR3 reads CASSLEGDARETQYF. CDR3 DNA sequence: TGTGCCAGCAGCTTAGAAGGCGATGCCCGCGAGACCCAGTACTTC.

This clonotype was counted many times. The rearrangement uses TRBV6-2 or TRBV6-3 and TRBJ2-7; no clear D. V was pared by 5 bases and J by 2 bases, with 10 bases between. Per germline, CDR1 MNHEY and CDR2 SVGEGT. This CDR3 comprises 13 residues. Here the CDR3 reads CASSRPTPYEQYV. DNA of the CDR3: TGTGCCAGCAGTAGGCCGACCCCCTACGAGCAGTACGTC.

This clonotype was picked up many times. The chain couples TRBV7-9 to TRBJ1-2; unclear D gene. Germline loops: CDR1 SEHNR, CDR2 FQNEAQ (reference sequence). The CDR3 has 13 residues. Trimming left V 5 bases short and J 8 bases short, with 15 bases between. In nucleotides, the CDR3 is TGTGCCAGCAGCGATGGACCGGGAGTGGGCTACACCTTC. Translated, it gives CASSDGPGVGYTF.

The gene calls are TRBV5-6 and TRBJ1-2; tentative D call: TRBD1 (5 bases). Germline V gene sequence: CDR1 SGHDT, CDR2 YYEEEE. The CDR3 spans 12 residues. Trimming left V 5 bases short and J 5 bases short, with 10 bases between. CDR3 DNA: TGTGCCAGCAGGGAGGGGTTTTATGGCTACACCTTC. It translates to CASREGFYGYTF.

This clonotype was recorded a few times. The V gene is TRBV12-3 or TRBV12-4, the J gene TRBJ2-4; a possible D gene is TRBD1 (6 bases). CDR3 length equals 13 residues. The V and J ends lost 4 bases and 6 bases respectively, with 10 bases between them. The CDR3 protein is CASSSGDVNIQYF. In nucleotides, the CDR3 is TGTGCCAGCAGTTCAGGGGACGTAAACATTCAGTACTTC.

This rearrangement joins TRBV28 to TRBJ1-1, with D perhaps matching TRBD1 (6 bases). CDR3 length: 12 amino acids. V dropped 5 bases and J dropped 8 bases, with 12 bases sitting between them. The germline V gene encodes CDR1 MDHEN and CDR2 SYDVKM. CDR3 in amino acids: CASSAPQGEAFF. DNA for the CDR3: TGTGCCAGCAGTGCACCCCAGGGGGAAGCTTTCTTT. Complete variable domain (other parts from reference TRBV28 and TRBJ1-1): DVKVTQSSRYLVKRTGEKVFLECVQDMDHENMFWYRQDPGLGLRLIYFSYDVKMKEKGDIPEGYSVSREKKERFSLILESASTNQTSMYLCASSAPQGEAFFGQGTRLTVV.

This clonotype came up many times. The CDR3 DNA reads as TGTGCCAGCAGCTTAGAGGACAGCTCCTACGAGCAGTACGTC. Its translation is CASSLEDSSYEQYV. This chain links TRBV7-2 with TRBJ2-7; maybe TRBD1 (6 bases). Germline CDR1 reads SGHTA; CDR2 reads FQGNSA. The CDR3 runs 14 residues. V lost 1 base and J 0 bases, leaving 7 bases between the germline ends.

The V and J genes are TRBV7-9 and TRBJ1-3; no clear D. V lost 0 bases and J lost 2, with 8 bases in between. Per germline, CDR1 SEHNR and CDR2 FQNEAQ (reference sequence). There are 15 residues in the CDR3. The chain's CDR3 is CASSLAVGAGNTIYF. The CDR3 DNA reads TGTGCCAGCAGCTTAGCAGTCGGGGCTGGAAACACCATATATTTT. The full variable domain, in which reference TRBV7-9 and TRBJ1-3 provide the parts outside the CDR3, is DTGVSQNPRHKITKRGQNVTFRCDPISEHNRLYWYRQTLGQGPEFLTYFQNEAQLEKSRLLSDRFSAERPKGSFSTLEIQRTEQGDSAMYLCASSLAVGAGNTIYFGEGSWLTVV.

This clonotype was seen a few times. V gene TRBV4-1 combines with J gene TRBJ1-1; D uncertain. The ends were cut back, 0 bases at V and 3 bases at J, with 14 bases in the middle. The CDR3 totals 16 residues. Per germline, CDR1 MGHRA and CDR2 YSYEKL. For the CDR3, the DNA is TGCGCCAGCAGCCAAGAGAGTGGAGGGTCGGACACTGAAGCTTTCTTT. This translates into CASSQESGGSDTEAFF.